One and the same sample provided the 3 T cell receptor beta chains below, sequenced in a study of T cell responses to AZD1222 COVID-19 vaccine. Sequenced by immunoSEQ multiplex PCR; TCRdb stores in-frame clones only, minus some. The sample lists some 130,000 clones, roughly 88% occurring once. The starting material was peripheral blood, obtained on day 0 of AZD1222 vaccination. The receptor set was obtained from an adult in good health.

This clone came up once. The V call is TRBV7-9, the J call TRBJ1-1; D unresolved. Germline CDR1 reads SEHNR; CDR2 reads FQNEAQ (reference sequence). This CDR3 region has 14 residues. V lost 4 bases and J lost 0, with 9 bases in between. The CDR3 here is CASSSPWMNTEAFF. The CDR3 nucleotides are TGTGCCAGCAGCTCGCCTTGGATGAACACTGAAGCTTTCTTT.

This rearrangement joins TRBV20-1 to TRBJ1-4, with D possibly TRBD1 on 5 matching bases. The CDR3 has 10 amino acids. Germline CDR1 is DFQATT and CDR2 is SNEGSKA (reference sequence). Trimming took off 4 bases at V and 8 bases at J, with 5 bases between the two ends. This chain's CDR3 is CSANREKLFF. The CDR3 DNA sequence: TGCAGTGCTAACAGGGAAAAACTGTTTTTT.

The CDR3 sequence: CASSLFSSNEKLFF. The CDR3 region has the DNA TGTGCCAGCAGCTTATTCTCATCCAATGAAAAACTGTTTTTT. The rearrangement links TRBV7-2 to TRBJ1-4; D is ambiguous. This CDR3 spans 14 amino acids. CDR1 is SGHTA and CDR2 is FQGNSA in the germline V gene. V lost 2 bases and J lost 5, with 9 bases in between.